What follows are 26 T cell receptor beta chains derived from one specimen sequenced in a study of blood T cell repertoires in COVID-19. The assay was immunoSEQ multiplex PCR, and TCRdb's table has in-frame clones only and misses some. The table shows about 270,000 clones, with 80% to 90% occurring only once. The sequenced material came from PBMCs or T cells enriched from blood (not recorded which). The origin of the receptors is a young woman who had recovered from COVID-19.

V is TRBV10-2 and J is TRBJ1-2; the D is unclear. CDR1 is WSHSY, CDR2 SAAADI, per germline. The CDR3 spans 12 residues. V was shortened by 5 bases and J by 8 bases, with 12 bases between the two germline ends. The CDR3 DNA follows: TGCGCCAGCAGTAAGGACTCGGGAGGCTACACCTTC. The encoded protein is CASSKDSGGYTF.

This clone was observed a handful of times. The chain joins TRBV7-9 to TRBJ1-6; a possible D gene is TRBD1 (5 bases). This CDR3 has 15 amino acids. Germline CDR1 reads SEHNR; CDR2 reads FQNEAQ (reference sequence). V was pared by 1 base and J by 7 bases, with 11 bases between. The CDR3 sequence: CASSLEAGGNSPLHF. Here the CDR3 DNA reads TGTGCCAGCAGCTTAGAGGCGGGGGGGAATTCACCCCTCCACTTT.

The CDR3 loop is CAISDRTTEAFF. CDR3 DNA sequence: TGTGCCATCTCGGACAGGACCACTGAAGCTTTCTTT. The chain combines TRBV10-3 with TRBJ1-1, with TRBD1 matching over 7 bases. From germline, CDR1 is ENHRY and CDR2 SYGVKD. V was clipped by 8 bases and J by 4 bases; unmatched bases: 4. The CDR3 spans 12 residues.

The CDR3 sequence is CASSLNPGTLSVGEAFF. CDR3 nucleotides: TGCGCCAGCAGCTTAAACCCCGGGACACTGTCTGTAGGTGAAGCTTTCTTT. This sequence joins TRBV5-1 and TRBJ1-1, with D maybe TRBD1 (6 bases). Germline CDR1 SGHRS, CDR2 YFSETQ. V lost 2 bases to trimming and J lost 7 bases, with 24 bases between them. This CDR3 comprises 17 residues.

V usage is TRBV5-1 and J usage is TRBJ1-1; D is ambiguous. This CDR3 region has 15 residues. Germline CDR1 reads SGHRS; CDR2 reads YFSETQ. V was trimmed by 3 bases and J by 1 base, leaving 13 bases between them. The CDR3 DNA reads as TGCGCCAGCAGCTCGTTAGACGGGAGGAACACTGAAGCTTTCTTT. Amino acids: CASSSLDGRNTEAFF.

The chain combines TRBV5-4 with TRBJ2-7, with D maybe TRBD1 (6 bases). Per the germline V gene, CDR1 is SGHNT and CDR2 is YYREEE (reference sequence). The CDR3 is 12 amino acids. The V and J ends lost 5 bases and 6 bases respectively, with 12 bases between them. CDR3 bases: TGTGCCAGCAGTCTCCTAGGGGGCGAGCAGTACTTC. Residues: CASSLLGGEQYF.

The chain links TRBV11-2 to TRBJ2-3; D is perhaps TRBD2 (7 bases). The CDR3 loop spans 15 amino acids. Trimming removed 3 bases at V and 2 bases at J, with 12 bases between. Germline CDR1 reads SGHAT; CDR2 reads FQNNGV. DNA of the CDR3: TGTGCCAGCAGCTTTCCGGGGGGCCTCACAGATACGCAGTATTTT. It is translated as CASSFPGGLTDTQYF.

The chain uses TRBV27 and TRBJ1-5; 9 positions match TRBD1. V lost 5 bases and J lost 9; bases outside the gene matches: 8. There are 14 residues in the CDR3. The V gene's germline CDR1 is MNHEY and CDR2 SMNVEV (reference sequence). CDR3 residues: CASSPGQGFSPQHF. CDR3 nucleotide sequence: TGTGCCAGCAGTCCGGGACAGGGATTTTCGCCCCAGCATTTT.

The chain employs TRBV28 and TRBJ2-1; 9 nucleotides match TRBD1. The CDR3 loop spans 14 amino acids. Germline CDR1 and CDR2: MDHEN and SYDVKM. With V trimmed by 6 bases and J by 1 base, 1 base remained unmatched. CDR3 amino acids: CASRGTGSYNEQFF. The CDR3 bases are TGTGCCAGCAGAGGGACAGGGTCCTACAATGAGCAGTTCTTC.

J is TRBJ2-1 and V is TRBV6-5; 10 nucleotides line up with TRBD2. CDR1 and CDR2 from the germline V gene are MNHEY and SVGAGI. J gave up 7 bases and V 2 bases, and 5 bases lay outside the gene matches. The CDR3 contains 15 residues. Written as DNA, the CDR3 is TGTGCCAGCAGTTACGGAGCGGGGGGGCCTAATGAGCAGTTCTTC. Translated, it gives CASSYGAGGPNEQFF.

This rearrangement joins TRBV7-9 to TRBJ1-2, with TRBD1 identical over 7 bases. CDR3 length equals 13 residues. Germline V gives CDR1 SEHNR, CDR2 FQNEAQ (reference sequence). The V segment lost 5 bases and the J segment 4 bases; nucleotides outside the gene matches: 4. CDR3 in amino acids: CASSPSGGYGYTF. The CDR3 coding sequence is TGTGCCAGCAGCCCGTCAGGGGGCTATGGCTACACCTTC.

The V gene is TRBV6-1, the J gene TRBJ2-7; 7 bases align to TRBD1. The CDR3 is 14 amino acids. CDR1 and CDR2 from the germline V gene are MNHNS and SASEGT. With V trimmed by 1 base and J by 2 bases, 2 bases remained unmatched. The CDR3 nucleotides read TGTGCCAGCAGTGAAGTGACAGGGCCCTACGAGCAGTACTTC. Its translation: CASSEVTGPYEQYF.

The chain combines TRBV6-5 with TRBJ1-4; 7 bases fit TRBD1. The CDR3 has 12 residues. Unmatched junction bases numbered 2, after V lost 5 bases and J lost 8 bases. CDR1 is MNHEY and CDR2 is SVGAGI in the germline V gene. The chain's CDR3 is CASSLDREKLFF. In DNA form, the CDR3 reads TGTGCCAGCAGTCTGGACAGGGAAAAACTGTTTTTT.

V gene TRBV2 combines with J gene TRBJ2-1; 11 nucleotides align to TRBD2. The length of the CDR3 is 17 residues. CDR1 is SNHLY and CDR2 is FYNNEI in the germline V gene. Germline trimming cut 6 bases from V and 5 bases from J; bases unmatched to any gene: 12. The DNA for the CDR3 is TGTGCCAGCAGCGGTACTAGCGGGGGCCGCTATAACAATGAGCAGTTCTTC. Translating gives CASSGTSGGRYNNEQFF.

The V call is TRBV2, the J call TRBJ1-5; 7 positions agree with TRBD1. V was clipped by 4 bases and J by 3 bases; unmatched bases: 9. This CDR3 comprises 16 residues. Germline loops: CDR1 SNHLY, CDR2 FYNNEI. DNA for the CDR3: TGTGCCAGCAGTGCCCGACAGGGAAAATTCAATCAGCCCCAGCATTTT. It translates to CASSARQGKFNQPQHF. Filled out from reference TRBV2 and TRBJ1-5, the complete variable domain reads EPEVTQTPSHQVTQMGQEVILRCVPISNHLYFYWYRQILGQKVEFLVSFYNNEISEKSEIFDDQFSVERPDGSNFTLKIRSTKLEDSAMYFCASSARQGKFNQPQHFGDGTRLSIL.

V is TRBV9 and J is TRBJ1-2; 8 bases match TRBD1. In germline, CDR1 is SGDLS, CDR2 YYNGEE. The CDR3 consists of 15 residues. V lost 1 base and J lost 4; bases outside the gene matches: 6. DNA for the CDR3: TGTGCCAGCAGCGTAAACAGGGGGGAGGGCTATGGCTACACCTTC. Its protein is CASSVNRGEGYGYTF.

This chain connects TRBV11-3 to TRBJ1-3, with 7 bases fitting TRBD1. V shed 8 bases and J 3 bases; nucleotides not matched to a gene: 7. The CDR3 consists of 14 residues. Germline values: CDR1 SGHNT, CDR2 YENEEA. CDR3 sequence reads: CASRHRQGGNTIYF. The CDR3 DNA is TGTGCCAGCCGACACCGACAGGGTGGAAACACCATATATTTT. The complete variable domain, with remaining parts taken from reference TRBV11-3 and TRBJ1-3, reads EAGVVQSPRYKIIEKKQPVAFWCNPISGHNTLYWYLQNLGQGPELLIRYENEEAVDDSQLPKDRFSAERLKGVDSTLKIQPAELGDSAVYLCASRHRQGGNTIYFGEGSWLTVV.

The rearrangement links TRBV5-1 to TRBJ2-2, with D perhaps TRBD1 (5 bases). This CDR3 is built from 13 residues. Germline V gene lookup returns CDR1 SGHRS and CDR2 YFSETQ. V was pared by 7 bases and J by 4 bases, with 11 bases between. In nucleotides, the CDR3 is TGCGCCAGCGGCTCTACAGGCACCGGGGAGCTGTTTTTT. Protein product: CASGSTGTGELFF.

The chain is built from TRBV7-2 and TRBJ2-7; weak D call: TRBD2 (7 bases). The germline V gene has CDR1 SGHTA and CDR2 FQGNSA. This CDR3 has 14 amino acids. Trimming removed 0 bases at V and 5 bases at J, with 11 bases between. CDR3: CASSLAGGAHEQYF. CDR3 sequence (DNA): TGTGCCAGCAGCTTAGCGGGGGGGGCCCACGAGCAGTACTTC.

The chain carries TRBV28 and TRBJ2-3, with 9 bases matching TRBD1. Germline CDR1 and CDR2: MDHEN and SYDVKM. The CDR3 is made up of 16 amino acids. V dropped 4 bases and J dropped 5; count of bases not matched to a gene: 10. In DNA, the CDR3 is TGTGCCAGCAGTTCCCCCCGGGACAGGGTCGAAGATACGCAGTATTTT. Translation gives CASSSPRDRVEDTQYF.

This chain uses TRBV25-1 with TRBJ2-1, with 9 bases aligning to TRBD1. The ends lost 7 bases at V and 4 bases at J; junction bases unmatched: 8. Germline loops: CDR1 MGHDK, CDR2 SYGVNS. This CDR3 region has 15 residues. CDR3 residues: CASTGSGQGYNEQFF. The CDR3, as DNA: TGTGCCAGCACAGGGTCCGGACAGGGGTACAATGAGCAGTTCTTC.

This clone was seen only a few times. The rearrangement links TRBV4-1 to TRBJ1-5, with D possibly being TRBD1 (5 bases). Trimming cost V 1 base and J 0 bases, with 10 bases left between them. Germline CDR1 reads MGHRA; CDR2 reads YSYEKL. This CDR3 has 16 residues. Here the CDR3 DNA reads TGCGCCAGCAGCCAAGTATCGGGGGGTAGCAATCAGCCCCAGCATTTT. Its translation is CASSQVSGGSNQPQHF.

The chain carries TRBV5-4 and TRBJ2-3, with 9 positions matching TRBD2. With V trimmed by 0 bases and J by 1 base, 6 bases remained unmatched. CDR1 and CDR2 (germline): SGHNT, YYREEE (reference sequence). CDR3 length: 17 residues. The chain's CDR3 is CASSLEGGGDGTDTQYF. DNA for the CDR3: TGTGCCAGCAGCTTGGAGGGCGGGGGGGACGGCACAGATACGCAGTATTTT. Full variable domain (outside the CDR3, taken from reference TRBV5-4 and TRBJ2-3): ETGVTQSPTHLIKTRGQQVTLRCSSQSGHNTVSWYQQALGQGPQFIFQYYREEENGRGNFPPRFSGLQFPNYSSELNVNALELDDSALYLCASSLEGGGDGTDTQYFGPGTRLTVL.

The chain uses TRBV4-1 and TRBJ1-5, with TRBD1 matching 8 bases. The V segment lost 4 bases and the J segment 4 bases; nucleotides outside the gene matches: 3. The CDR3 contains 14 residues. Germline-derived CDR1 and CDR2 are MGHRA and YSYEKL. CDR3 protein: CASSLDRGNQPQHF. In DNA, the CDR3 is TGCGCCAGCAGCCTTGACAGGGGAAATCAGCCCCAGCATTTT.

The V and J genes are TRBV6-5 and TRBJ1-2; no clear D gene. The V gene's germline CDR1 is MNHEY and CDR2 SVGAGI. The V gene lost 6 bases and the J gene lost 0 bases, with 8 bases spanning the gap. This CDR3 comprises 13 residues. CDR3 loop: CASSRGTNYGYTF. Written as DNA, the CDR3 is TGTGCCAGCAGCCGCGGGACTAACTATGGCTACACCTTC.

This clone was observed a single time. This sequence joins TRBV11-2 and TRBJ2-1; tentative D call: TRBD1 (6 bases). CDR1 and CDR2 (germline): SGHAT, FQNNGV. Trimming left V 1 base short and J 5 bases short, with 15 bases between. The CDR3 is made up of 16 amino acids. The CDR3 loop reads CASSLGTRGFHNEQFF. The CDR3 bases are TGTGCCAGCAGCTTAGGAACCAGGGGTTTCCACAATGAGCAGTTCTTC.